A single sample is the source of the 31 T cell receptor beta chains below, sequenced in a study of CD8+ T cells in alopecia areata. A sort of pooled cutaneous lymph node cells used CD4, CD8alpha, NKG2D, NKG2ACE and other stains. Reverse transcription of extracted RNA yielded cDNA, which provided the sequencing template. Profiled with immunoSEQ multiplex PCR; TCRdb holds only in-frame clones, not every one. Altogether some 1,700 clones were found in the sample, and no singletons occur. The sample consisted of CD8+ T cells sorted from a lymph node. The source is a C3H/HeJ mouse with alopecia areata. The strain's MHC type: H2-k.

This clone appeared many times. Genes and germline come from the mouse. The CDR3 here is CASSDRQGANSDYTF. CDR3 bases read: TGTGCCAGCAGTGATCGACAGGGGGCGAACTCC. V gene TRBV13-1 combines with J gene TRBJ1-2; TRBD1 matches 10 bases. The read halts 4 residues ahead of the CDR3 end, with the missing end drawn from the germline J gene. This CDR3 spans 15 amino acids. Germline values: CDR1 NSHNY, CDR2 SYGAGN. V lost 1 base, J lost 2 bases, and 2 bases stayed unmatched.

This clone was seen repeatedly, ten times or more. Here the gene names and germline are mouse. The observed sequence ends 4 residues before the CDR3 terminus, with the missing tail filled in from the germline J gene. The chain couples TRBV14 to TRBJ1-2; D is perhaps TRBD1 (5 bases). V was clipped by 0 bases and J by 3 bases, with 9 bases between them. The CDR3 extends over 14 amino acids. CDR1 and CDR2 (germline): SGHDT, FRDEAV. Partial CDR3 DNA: TGTGCCAGCAGTTTCTCCGGGGGGGACTCC. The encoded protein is CASSFSGGDS. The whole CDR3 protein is CASSFSGGDSDYTF.

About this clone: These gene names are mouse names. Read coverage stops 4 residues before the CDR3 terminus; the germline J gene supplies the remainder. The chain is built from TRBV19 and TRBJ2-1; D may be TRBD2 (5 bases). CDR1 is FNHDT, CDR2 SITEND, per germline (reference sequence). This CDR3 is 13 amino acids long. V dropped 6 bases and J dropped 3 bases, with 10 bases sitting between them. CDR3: CASKVWAYAEQFF. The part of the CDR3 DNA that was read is TGTGCCAGCAAGGTCTGGGCCTATGCT.

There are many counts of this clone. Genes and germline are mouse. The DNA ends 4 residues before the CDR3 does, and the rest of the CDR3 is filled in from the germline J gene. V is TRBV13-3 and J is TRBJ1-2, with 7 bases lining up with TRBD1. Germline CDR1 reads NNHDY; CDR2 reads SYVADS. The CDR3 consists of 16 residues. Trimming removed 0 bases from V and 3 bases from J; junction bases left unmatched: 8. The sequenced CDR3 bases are TGTGCCAGCAGTGATGCCGACAGGGAGGGGGACTCC. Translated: CASSDADREGDS. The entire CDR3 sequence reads CASSDADREGDSDYTF.

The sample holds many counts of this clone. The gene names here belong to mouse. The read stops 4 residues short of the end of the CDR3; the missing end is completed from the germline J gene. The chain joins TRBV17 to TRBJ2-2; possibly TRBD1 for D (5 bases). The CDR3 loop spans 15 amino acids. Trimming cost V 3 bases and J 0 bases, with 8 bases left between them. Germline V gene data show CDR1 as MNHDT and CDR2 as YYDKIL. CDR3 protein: CASSRRGANTGQLYF. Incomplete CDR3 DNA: TGTGCTAGCAGTAGGAGGGGTGCAAACACCGGG.

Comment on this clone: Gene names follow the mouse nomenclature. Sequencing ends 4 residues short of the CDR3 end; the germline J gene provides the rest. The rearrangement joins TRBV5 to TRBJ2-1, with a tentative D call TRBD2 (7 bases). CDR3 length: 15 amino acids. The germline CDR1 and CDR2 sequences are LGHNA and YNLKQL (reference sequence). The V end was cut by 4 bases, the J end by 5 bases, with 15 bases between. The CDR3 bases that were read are TGTGCCAGCAGCCCCTCGGGGGGCGAGGATGCT. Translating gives CASSPSGGEDA. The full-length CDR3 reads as CASSPSGGEDAEQFF.

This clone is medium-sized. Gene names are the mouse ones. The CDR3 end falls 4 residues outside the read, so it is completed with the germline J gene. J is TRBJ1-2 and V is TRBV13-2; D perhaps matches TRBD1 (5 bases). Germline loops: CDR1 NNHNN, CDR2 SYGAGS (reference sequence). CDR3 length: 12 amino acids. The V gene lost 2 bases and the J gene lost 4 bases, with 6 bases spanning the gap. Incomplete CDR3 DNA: TGTGCCAGCGGTGAGACAGCCTCC. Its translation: CASGETAS. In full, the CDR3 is CASGETASDYTF.

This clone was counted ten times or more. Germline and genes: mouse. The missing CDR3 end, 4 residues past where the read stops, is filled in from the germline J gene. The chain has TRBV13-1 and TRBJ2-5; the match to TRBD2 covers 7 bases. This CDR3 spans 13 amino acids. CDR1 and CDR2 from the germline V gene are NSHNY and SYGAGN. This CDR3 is CASSGTGEDTQYF. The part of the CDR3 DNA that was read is TGTGCCAGCAGTGGGACTGGTGAAGAC.

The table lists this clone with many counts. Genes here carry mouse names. The DNA read from the CDR3 is TGTGCCAGCTCTTCGACAGGGACAAACTCC. It yields the protein CASSSTGTNS. Given in full, the CDR3 is CASSSTGTNSDYTF. This chain joins TRBV12-1 and TRBJ1-2, with 7 bases fitting TRBD1. With the read ending 4 residues before the CDR3 end, the germline J gene is used to fill in that end. CDR1 is SGHSN and CDR2 is HYEKVE in the germline V gene. The CDR3 has 14 residues. J lost 0 bases, V lost 3 bases, and 3 bases had no gene match. Variable domain in full (rest from reference TRBV12-1 and TRBJ1-2): DSGVVQSPRHIIKEKGGRSVLTCIPISGHSNVVWYQQTLGKELKFLIQHYEKVERDKGFLPSRFSVQQFDDYHSEMNMSALELEDSAMYFCASSSTGTNSDYTFGSGTRLLVI.

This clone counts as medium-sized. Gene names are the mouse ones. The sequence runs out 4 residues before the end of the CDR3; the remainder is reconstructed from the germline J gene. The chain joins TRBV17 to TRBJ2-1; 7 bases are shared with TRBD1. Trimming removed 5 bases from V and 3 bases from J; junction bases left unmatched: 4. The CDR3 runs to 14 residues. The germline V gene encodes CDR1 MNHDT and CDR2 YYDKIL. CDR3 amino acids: CASSSRTGYAEQFF. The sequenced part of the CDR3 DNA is TGTGCTAGCAGTTCCCGGACAGGCTATGCT. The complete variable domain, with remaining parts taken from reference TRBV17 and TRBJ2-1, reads DTTVKQNPRYKLARVGKPVNLICSQTMNHDTMYWYQKKPNQAPKLLLFYYDKILNREADTFEKFQSSRPNNSFCSLYIGSAGLEYSAMYLCASSSRTGYAEQFFGPGTRLTVL.

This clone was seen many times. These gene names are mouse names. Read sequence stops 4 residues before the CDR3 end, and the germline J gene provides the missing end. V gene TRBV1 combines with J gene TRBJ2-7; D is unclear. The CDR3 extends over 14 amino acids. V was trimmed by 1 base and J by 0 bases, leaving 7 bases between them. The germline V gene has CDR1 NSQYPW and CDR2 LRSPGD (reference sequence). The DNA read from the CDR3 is TGCACCTGCAGTGCAGGACAAAGCTCCTAT. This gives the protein CTCSAGQSSY. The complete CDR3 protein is CTCSAGQSSYEQYF.

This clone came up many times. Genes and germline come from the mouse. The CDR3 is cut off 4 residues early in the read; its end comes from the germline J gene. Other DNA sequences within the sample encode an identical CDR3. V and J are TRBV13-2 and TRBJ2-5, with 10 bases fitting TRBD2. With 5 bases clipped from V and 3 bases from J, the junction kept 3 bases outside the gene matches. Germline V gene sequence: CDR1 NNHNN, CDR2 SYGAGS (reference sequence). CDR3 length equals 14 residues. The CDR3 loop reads CASGGTGVQDTQYF. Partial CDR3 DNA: TGTGCCAGCGGGGGGACTGGGGTTCAAGAC.

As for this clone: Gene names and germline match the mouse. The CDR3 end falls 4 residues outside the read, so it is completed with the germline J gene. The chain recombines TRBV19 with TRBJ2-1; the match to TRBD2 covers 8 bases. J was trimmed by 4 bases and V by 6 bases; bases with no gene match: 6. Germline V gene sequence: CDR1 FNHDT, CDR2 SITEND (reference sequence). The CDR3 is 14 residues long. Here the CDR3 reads CASTSGTGYAEQFF. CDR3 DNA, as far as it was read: TGTGCCAGCACCTCCGGGACTGGATATGCT. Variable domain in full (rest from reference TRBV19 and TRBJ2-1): GGIITQTPKFLIGQEGQKLTLKCQQNFNHDTMYWYRQDSGKGLRLIYYSITENDLQKGDLSEGYDASREKKSSFSLTVTSAQKNEMAVFLCASTSGTGYAEQFFGPGTRLTVL.

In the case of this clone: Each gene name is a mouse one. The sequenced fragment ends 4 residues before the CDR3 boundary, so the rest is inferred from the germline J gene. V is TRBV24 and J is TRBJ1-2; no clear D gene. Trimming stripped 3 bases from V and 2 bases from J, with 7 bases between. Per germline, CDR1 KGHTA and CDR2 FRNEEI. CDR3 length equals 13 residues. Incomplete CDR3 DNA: TGTGCCAGCAGTCTTGTACAGAACTCC. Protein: CASSLVQNS. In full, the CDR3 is CASSLVQNSDYTF.

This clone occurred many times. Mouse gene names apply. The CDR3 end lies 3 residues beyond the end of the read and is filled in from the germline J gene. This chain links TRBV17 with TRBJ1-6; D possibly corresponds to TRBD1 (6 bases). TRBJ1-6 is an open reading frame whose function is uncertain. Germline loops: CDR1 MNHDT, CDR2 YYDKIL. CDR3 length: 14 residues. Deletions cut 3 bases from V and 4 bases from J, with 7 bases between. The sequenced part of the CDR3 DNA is TGTGCTAGCAGTAGGGACAGTTATAATTCGCCC. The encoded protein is CASSRDSYNSP. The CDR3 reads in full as CASSRDSYNSPLYF.

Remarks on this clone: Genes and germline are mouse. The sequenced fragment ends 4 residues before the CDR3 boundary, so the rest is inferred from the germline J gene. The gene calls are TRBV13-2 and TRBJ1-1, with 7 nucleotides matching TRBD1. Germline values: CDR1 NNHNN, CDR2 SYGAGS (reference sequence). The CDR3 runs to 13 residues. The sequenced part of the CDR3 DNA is TGTGCCAGCGGTGAGATGACAGGGACA. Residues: CASGEMTGT. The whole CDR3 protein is CASGEMTGTEVFF.

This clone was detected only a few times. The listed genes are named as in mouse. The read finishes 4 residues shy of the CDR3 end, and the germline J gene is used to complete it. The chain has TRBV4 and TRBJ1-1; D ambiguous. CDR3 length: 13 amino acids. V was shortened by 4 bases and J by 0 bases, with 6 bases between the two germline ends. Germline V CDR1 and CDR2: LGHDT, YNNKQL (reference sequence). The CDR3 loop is CASSFGQNTEVFF. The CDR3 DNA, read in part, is TGTGCCAGCAGCTTCGGACAGAACACA. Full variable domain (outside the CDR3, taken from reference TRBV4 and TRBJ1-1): ETAVFQTPNYHVTQVGNEVSFNCKQTLGHDTMYWYKQDSKKLLKIMFSYNNKQLIVNETVPRRFSPQSSDKAHLNLRIKSVEPEDSAVYLCASSFGQNTEVFFGKGTRLTVV.

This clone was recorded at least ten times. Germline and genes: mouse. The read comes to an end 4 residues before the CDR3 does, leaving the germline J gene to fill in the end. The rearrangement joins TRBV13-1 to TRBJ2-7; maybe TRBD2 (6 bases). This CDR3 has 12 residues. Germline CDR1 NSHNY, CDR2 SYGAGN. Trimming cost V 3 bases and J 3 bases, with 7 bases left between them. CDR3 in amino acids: CASSGGVYEQYF. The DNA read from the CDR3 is TGTGCCAGCAGTGGGGGGGTCTAT.

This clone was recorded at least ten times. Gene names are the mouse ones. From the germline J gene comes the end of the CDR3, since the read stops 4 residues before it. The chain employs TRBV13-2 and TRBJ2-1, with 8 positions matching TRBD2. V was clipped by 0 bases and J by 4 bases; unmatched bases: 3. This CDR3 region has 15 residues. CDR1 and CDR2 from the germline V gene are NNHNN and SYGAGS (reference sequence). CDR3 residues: CASGDVGGGYAEQFF. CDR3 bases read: TGTGCCAGCGGTGATGTTGGGGGGGGTTATGCT.

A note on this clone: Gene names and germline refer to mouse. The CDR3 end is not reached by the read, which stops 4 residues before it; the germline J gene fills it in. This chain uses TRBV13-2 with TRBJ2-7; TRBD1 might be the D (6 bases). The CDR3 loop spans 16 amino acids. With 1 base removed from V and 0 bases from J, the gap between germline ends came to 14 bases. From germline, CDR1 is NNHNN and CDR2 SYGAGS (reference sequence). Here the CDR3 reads CASGDLRGITSYEQYF. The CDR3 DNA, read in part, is TGTGCCAGCGGTGATCTCAGGGGAATAACCTCCTAT.

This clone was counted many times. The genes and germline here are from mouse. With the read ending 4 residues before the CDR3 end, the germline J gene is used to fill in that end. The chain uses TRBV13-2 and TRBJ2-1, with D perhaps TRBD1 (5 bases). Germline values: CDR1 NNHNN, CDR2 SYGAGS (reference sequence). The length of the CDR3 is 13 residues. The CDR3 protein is CASGDARTSEQFF. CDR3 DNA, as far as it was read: TGTGCCAGCGGTGATGCCCGGACATCT.

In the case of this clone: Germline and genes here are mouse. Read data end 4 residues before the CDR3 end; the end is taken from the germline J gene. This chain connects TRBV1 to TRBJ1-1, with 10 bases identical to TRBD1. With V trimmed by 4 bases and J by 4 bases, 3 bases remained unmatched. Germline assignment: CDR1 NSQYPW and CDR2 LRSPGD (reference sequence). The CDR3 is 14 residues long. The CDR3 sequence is CTCSGQGAGTEVFF. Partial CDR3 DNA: TGCACCTGCAGTGGACAGGGGGCAGGCACA. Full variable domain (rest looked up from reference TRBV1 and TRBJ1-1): VTLLEQNPRWRLVPRGQAVNLRCILKNSQYPWMSWYQQDLQKQLQWLFTLRSPGDKEVKSLPGADYLATRVTDTELRLQVANMSQGRTLYCTCSGQGAGTEVFFGKGTRLTVV.

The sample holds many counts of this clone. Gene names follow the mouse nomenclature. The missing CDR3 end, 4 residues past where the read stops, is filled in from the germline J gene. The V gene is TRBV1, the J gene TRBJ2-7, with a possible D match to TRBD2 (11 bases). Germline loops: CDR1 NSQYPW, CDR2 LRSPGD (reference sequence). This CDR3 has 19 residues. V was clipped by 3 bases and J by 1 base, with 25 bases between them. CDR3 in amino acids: CTCSARDRGDWGGSYEQYF. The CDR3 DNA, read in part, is TGCACCTGCAGTGCCCGGGACAGGGGAGACTGGGGGGGGTCCTAT.

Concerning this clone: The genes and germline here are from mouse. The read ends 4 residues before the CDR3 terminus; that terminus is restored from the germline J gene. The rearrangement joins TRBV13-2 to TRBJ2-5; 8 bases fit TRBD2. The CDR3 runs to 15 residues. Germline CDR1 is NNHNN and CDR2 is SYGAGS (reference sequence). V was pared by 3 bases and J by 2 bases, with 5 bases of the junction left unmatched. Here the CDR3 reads CASGGRDWFQDTQYF. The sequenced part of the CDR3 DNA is TGTGCCAGCGGTGGCCGGGACTGGTTCCAAGAC.

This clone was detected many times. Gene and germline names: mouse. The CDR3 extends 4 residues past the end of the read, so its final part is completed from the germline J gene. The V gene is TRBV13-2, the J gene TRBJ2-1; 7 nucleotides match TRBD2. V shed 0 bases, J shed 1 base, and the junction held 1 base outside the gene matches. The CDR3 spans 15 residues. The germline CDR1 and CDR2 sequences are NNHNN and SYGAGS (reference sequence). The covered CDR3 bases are TGTGCCAGCGGTGATGGTGGGGGGAACTATGCT. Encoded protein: CASGDGGGNYA. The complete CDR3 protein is CASGDGGGNYAEQFF.

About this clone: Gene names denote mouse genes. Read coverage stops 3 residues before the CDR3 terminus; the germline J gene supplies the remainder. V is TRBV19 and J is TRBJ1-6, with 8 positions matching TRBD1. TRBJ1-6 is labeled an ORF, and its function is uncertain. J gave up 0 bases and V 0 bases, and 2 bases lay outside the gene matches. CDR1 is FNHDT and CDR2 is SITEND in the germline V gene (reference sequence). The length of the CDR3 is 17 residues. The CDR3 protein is CASSIVQGDSYNSPLYF. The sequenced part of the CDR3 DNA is TGTGCCAGCAGTATAGTACAGGGGGATTCCTATAATTCGCCC.

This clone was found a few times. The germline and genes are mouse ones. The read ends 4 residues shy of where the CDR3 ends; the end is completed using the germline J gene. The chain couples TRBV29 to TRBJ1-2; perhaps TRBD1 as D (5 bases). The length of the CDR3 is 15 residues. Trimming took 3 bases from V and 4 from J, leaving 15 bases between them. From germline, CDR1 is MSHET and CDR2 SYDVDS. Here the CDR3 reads CASSFRRDRGSDYTF. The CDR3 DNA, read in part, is TGTGCTAGCAGTTTCCGGAGGGATAGGGGCTCC.

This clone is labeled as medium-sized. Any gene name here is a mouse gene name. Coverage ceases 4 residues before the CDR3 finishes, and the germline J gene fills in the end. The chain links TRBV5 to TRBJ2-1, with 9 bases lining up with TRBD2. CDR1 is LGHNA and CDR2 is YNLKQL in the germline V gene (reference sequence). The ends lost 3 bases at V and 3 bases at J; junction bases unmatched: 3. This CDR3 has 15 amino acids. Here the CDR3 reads CASSHTGGLYAEQFF. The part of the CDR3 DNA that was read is TGTGCCAGCAGCCATACTGGGGGGCTCTATGCT.

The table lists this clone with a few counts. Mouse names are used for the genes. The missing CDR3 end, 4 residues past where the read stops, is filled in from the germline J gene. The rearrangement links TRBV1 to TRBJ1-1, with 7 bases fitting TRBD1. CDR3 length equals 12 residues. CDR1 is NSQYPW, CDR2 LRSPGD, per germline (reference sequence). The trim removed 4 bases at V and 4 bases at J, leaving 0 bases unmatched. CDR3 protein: CTCSGQGTEVFF. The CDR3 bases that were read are TGCACCTGCAGTGGACAGGGCACA. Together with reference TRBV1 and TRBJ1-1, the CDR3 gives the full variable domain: VTLLEQNPRWRLVPRGQAVNLRCILKNSQYPWMSWYQQDLQKQLQWLFTLRSPGDKEVKSLPGADYLATRVTDTELRLQVANMSQGRTLYCTCSGQGTEVFFGKGTRLTVV.

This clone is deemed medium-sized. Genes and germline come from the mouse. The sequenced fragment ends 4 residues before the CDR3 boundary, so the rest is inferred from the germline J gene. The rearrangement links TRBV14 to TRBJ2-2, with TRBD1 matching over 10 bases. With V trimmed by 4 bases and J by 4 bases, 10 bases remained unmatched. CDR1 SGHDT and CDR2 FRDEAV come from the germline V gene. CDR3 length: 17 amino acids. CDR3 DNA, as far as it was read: TGTGCCAGCAGTCGAACGACAGGGGGCGCAGGCACCGGG. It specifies CASSRTTGGAGTG. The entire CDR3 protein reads CASSRTTGGAGTGQLYF.

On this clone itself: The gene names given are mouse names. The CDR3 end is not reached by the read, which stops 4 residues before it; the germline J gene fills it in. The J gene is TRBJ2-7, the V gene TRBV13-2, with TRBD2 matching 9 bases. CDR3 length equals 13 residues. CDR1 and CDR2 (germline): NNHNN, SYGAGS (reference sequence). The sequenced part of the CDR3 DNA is TGTGCCAGCGGTTATGGACTGGGGTAT. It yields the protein CASGYGLGY. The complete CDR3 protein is CASGYGLGYEQYF.